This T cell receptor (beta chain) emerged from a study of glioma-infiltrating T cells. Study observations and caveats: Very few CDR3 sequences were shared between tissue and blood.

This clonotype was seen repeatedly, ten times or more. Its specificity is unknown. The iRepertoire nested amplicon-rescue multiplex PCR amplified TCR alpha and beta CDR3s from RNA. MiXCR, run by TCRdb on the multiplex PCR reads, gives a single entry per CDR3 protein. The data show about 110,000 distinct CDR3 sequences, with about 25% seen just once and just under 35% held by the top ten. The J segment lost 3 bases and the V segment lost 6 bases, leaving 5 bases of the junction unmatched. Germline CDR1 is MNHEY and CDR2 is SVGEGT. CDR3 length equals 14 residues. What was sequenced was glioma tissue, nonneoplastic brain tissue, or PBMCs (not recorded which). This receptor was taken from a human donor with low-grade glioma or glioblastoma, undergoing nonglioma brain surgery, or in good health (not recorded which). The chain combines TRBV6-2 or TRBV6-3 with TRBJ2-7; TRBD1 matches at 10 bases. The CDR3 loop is CASRGTGDFYEQYF. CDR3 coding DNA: TGTGCCAGCAGGGGGACAGGGGATTTCTACGAGCAGTACTTC.